This T cell receptor (beta chain) emerged from a study of T cells in Graves' hyperthyroidism and ophthalmopathy. Study-wide findings and caveats: Most clonotypes that expanded in the thyroid above 0.001 also showed up in blood.

This CDR3 has 16 residues. V lost 3 bases to trimming and J lost 0 bases, with 10 bases between them. Germline V gene sequence: CDR1 KGHDR, CDR2 SFDVKD. A few counts support this clonotype. Its antigen is currently unknown. It was RNA transcripts that yielded the amplified TCR beta CDR3 regions. First-round RT-PCR targeting the TCR CDR3 was performed with the HTBI primer set. TCRdb passed the multiplex PCR reads through MiXCR, listing each CDR3 protein once. The sample yields about 420,000 distinct CDR3 sequences, about a sixth seen once. Patients aged 18 to 65 had newly diagnosed hyperthyroidism lasting under 2 months.

J is TRBJ2-2 and V is TRBV24-1, with D hard to call. The source material was blood. The TCR was taken from a woman between 18 and 29 years old with Graves' hyperthyroidism. The chain's CDR3 is CATSDADISNTGELFF. The CDR3 bases are TGTGCCACCAGTGATGCCGACATCTCGAACACCGGGGAGCTGTTTTTT.